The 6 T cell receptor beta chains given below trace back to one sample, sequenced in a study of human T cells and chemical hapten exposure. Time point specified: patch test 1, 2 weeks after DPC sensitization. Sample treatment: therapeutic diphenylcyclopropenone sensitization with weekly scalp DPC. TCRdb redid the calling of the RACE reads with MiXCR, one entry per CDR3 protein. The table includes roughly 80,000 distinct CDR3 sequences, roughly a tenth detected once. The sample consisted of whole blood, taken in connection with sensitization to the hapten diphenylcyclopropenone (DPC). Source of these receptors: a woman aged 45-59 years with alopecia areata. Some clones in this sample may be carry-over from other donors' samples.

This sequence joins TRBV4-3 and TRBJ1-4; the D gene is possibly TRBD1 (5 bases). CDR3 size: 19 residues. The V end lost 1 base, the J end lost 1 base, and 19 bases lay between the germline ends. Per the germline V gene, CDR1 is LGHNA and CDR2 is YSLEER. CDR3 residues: CASSQGARGLRVTNEKLFF. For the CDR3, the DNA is TGCGCCAGCAGCCAAGGTGCAAGGGGCCTAAGGGTAACTAATGAAAAACTGTTTTTT.

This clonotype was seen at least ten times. The CDR3 loop is CASSLRARVLAETQYF. For the CDR3, the DNA is TGTGCCAGCAGCTTACGTGCGAGGGTGCTTGCGGAGACCCAGTACTTC. The chain uses TRBV11-1 and TRBJ2-5, with D possibly being TRBD2 (5 bases). Trimming took 2 bases from V and 5 from J, leaving 18 bases between them. Germline assignment: CDR1 SGHAT and CDR2 FQDESV (reference sequence). This CDR3 region has 16 residues.

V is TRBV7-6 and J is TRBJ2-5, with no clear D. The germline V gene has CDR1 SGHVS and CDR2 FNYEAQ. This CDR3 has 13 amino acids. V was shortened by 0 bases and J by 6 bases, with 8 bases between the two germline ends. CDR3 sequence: CASSLAGQQTQYF. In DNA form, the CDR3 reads TGTGCCAGCAGCTTAGCGGGTCAGCAGACCCAGTACTTC. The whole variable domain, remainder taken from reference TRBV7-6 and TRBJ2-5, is GAGVSQSPRYKVTKRGQDVALRCDPISGHVSLYWYRQALGQGPEFLTYFNYEAQQDKSGLPNDRFSAERPEGSISTLTIQRTEQRDSAMYRCASSLAGQQTQYFGPGTRLLVL.

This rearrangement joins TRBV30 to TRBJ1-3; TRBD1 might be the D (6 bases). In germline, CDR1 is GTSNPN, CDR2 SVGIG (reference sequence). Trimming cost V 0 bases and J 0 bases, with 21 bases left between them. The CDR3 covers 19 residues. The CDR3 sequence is CAWSVQLKQGRSSGNTIYF. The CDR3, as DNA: TGTGCCTGGAGTGTCCAGTTGAAACAGGGCCGGAGCTCTGGAAACACCATATATTTT.

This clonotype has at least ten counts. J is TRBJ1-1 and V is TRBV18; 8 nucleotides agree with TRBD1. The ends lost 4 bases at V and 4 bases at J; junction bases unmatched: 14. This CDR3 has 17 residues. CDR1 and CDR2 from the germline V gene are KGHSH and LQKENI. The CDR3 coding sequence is TGTGCCAGCTCACTCGACGTCACAGGGGGTAGGAGCACTGAAGCTTTCTTT. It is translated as CASSLDVTGGRSTEAFF.

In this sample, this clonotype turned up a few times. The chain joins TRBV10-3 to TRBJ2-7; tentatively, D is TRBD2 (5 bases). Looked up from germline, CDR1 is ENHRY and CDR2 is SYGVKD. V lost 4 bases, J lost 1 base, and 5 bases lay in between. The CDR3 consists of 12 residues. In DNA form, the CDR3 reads TGTGCCATCAGTGCGGGATCCTACGAGCAGTACTTC. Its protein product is CAISAGSYEQYF.